Following are 19 T cell receptor beta chains from one sample sequenced in a study of OX40 agonist ivuxolimab in advanced cancers. This table comes from immunoSEQ multiplex PCR, and its TCRdb copy is limited to in-frame clones, with some not included. The table records tens of thousands of clones, 80% to 95% of them present only once. The input for sequencing was CD4+ or CD8+ T cells sorted from blood, taken in a trial of the OX40 agonist ivuxolimab. These receptors were collected from an adult with an advanced solid tumor such as melanoma, head and neck, liver or kidney cancer.

The chain links TRBV28 to TRBJ2-7; D not certain. The V gene lost 10 bases and the J gene lost 7 bases, with 14 bases spanning the gap. The CDR3 runs 11 residues. Germline assignment: CDR1 MDHEN and CDR2 SYDVKM. CDR3 coding DNA: TGTGCCATCCGCCGTGGTCGGGAGCAGTACTTC. Its protein product is CAIRRGREQYF.

The chain carries TRBV5-6 and TRBJ2-1, with 10 bases aligning to TRBD2. V lost 2 bases to trimming and J lost 13 bases; unmatched junction nucleotides: 12. From germline, CDR1 is SGHDT and CDR2 YYEEEE. The CDR3 runs to 15 residues. CDR3 nucleotide sequence: TGTGCCAGCAGCTTCTTTAATTTTCAGCGGGAGGGACAGTTCTTC. Protein: CASSFFNFQREGQFF.

This chain links TRBV7-9 with TRBJ2-3; D gene uncertain. CDR1 and CDR2 from the germline V gene are SEHNR and FQNEAQ (reference sequence). Trimming left V 4 bases short and J 5 bases short, with 4 bases between. The CDR3 loop spans 11 amino acids. CDR3 region: CASSSLDTQYF. CDR3 nucleotide sequence: TGTGCCAGCAGCTCATTAGATACGCAGTATTTT.

Here the CDR3 reads CASSVGGTSSDTQYF. The CDR3 DNA sequence: TGTGCCAGCAGCGTAGGAGGGACTAGCTCAGATACGCAGTATTTT. This chain uses TRBV9 with TRBJ2-3, with 9 positions matching TRBD2. Losses at the gene ends were 0 bases for V and 4 bases for J; bases not matched to a gene: 3. This CDR3 has 15 residues. CDR1 SGDLS and CDR2 YYNGEE come from the germline V gene.

The rearrangement uses TRBV4-1 and TRBJ2-3; no definite D call. This CDR3 comprises 13 residues. Germline V gene data show CDR1 as MGHRA and CDR2 as YSYEKL. The ends were cut back, 4 bases at V and 3 bases at J, with 8 bases in the middle. For the CDR3, the DNA is TGCGCCAGCAGCCGAACTCCGACAGATACGCAGTATTTT. It yields the protein CASSRTPTDTQYF.

The chain is built from TRBV9 and TRBJ2-1, with 13 nucleotides matching TRBD2. This CDR3 is built from 16 residues. The germline V gene encodes CDR1 SGDLS and CDR2 YYNGEE. With V trimmed by 4 bases and J by 3 bases, 4 bases remained unmatched. In nucleotides, the CDR3 is TGTGCCAGCAGCTTGGGACTAGCGGGAATCTACAATGAGCAGTTCTTC. Translating it yields CASSLGLAGIYNEQFF.

The chain carries TRBV25-1 and TRBJ1-3; D is unresolved. The V end was cut by 4 bases, the J end by 0 bases, with 10 bases between. CDR1 and CDR2 (germline): MGHDK, SYGVNS. The length of the CDR3 is 15 residues. The CDR3, as DNA: TGTGCCAGCAGTGCTTTCGGGAGCTCTGGAAACACCATATATTTT. Its protein product is CASSAFGSSGNTIYF.

The chain carries TRBV27 and TRBJ1-2; maybe TRBD1 (6 bases). Looked up from germline, CDR1 is MNHEY and CDR2 is SMNVEV (reference sequence). The CDR3 runs to 12 residues. V was cut by 5 bases and J by 8 bases, with 12 bases left in between. This CDR3 reads CASSTGLEGYTF. The CDR3 nucleotides read TGTGCCAGCAGTACAGGGCTGGAGGGCTACACCTTC.

The chain carries TRBV29-1 and TRBJ1-2; D is possibly TRBD1 (6 bases). Germline V CDR1 and CDR2: SQVTM, ANQGSEA. V lost 5 bases, J lost 11 bases, and 18 bases lay in between. The CDR3 loop spans 12 amino acids. In DNA, the CDR3 is TGCAGCGTTCGCGGGGGCCGGTCATCTTACACCTTC. This encodes CSVRGGRSSYTF. The whole variable domain, remainder taken from reference TRBV29-1 and TRBJ1-2, is SAVISQKPSRDICQRGTSLTIQCQVDSQVTMMFWYRQQPGQSLTLIATANQGSEATYESGFVIDKFPISRPNLTFSTLTVSNMSPEDSSIYLCSVRGGRSSYTFGSGTRLTVV.

This clone was recorded a few times. This chain uses TRBV9 with TRBJ2-7, with D possibly matching TRBD1 (6 bases). The germline CDR1 and CDR2 sequences are SGDLS and YYNGEE. The V end lost 0 bases, the J end lost 6 bases, and 10 bases lay between the germline ends. The CDR3 covers 13 residues. CDR3 bases: TGTGCCAGCAGCGTAGGGGACAAAGGCGAGCAGTACTTC. This encodes CASSVGDKGEQYF. Supplemented by reference TRBV9 and TRBJ2-7, the full variable domain reads DSGVTQTPKHLITATGQRVTLRCSPRSGDLSVYWYQQSLDQGLQFLIQYYNGEERAKGNILERFSAQQFPDLHSELNLSSLELGDSALYFCASSVGDKGEQYFGPGTRLTVT.

This chain connects TRBV6-5 to TRBJ2-3, with a weak D call TRBD1 (5 bases). Per germline, CDR1 MNHEY and CDR2 SVGAGI. The CDR3 runs to 14 residues. The V end lost 2 bases, the J end lost 6 bases, and 12 bases lay between the germline ends. The chain's CDR3 is CASSYGQGADTQYF. The CDR3 DNA follows: TGTGCCAGCAGTTACGGGCAGGGTGCCGATACGCAGTATTTT.

V gene TRBV7-9 combines with J gene TRBJ1-2; maybe TRBD1 (5 bases). The CDR3 extends over 15 amino acids. Looked up from germline, CDR1 is SEHNR and CDR2 is FQNEAQ (reference sequence). V gave up 7 bases and J gave up 3 bases, with 18 bases separating them. CDR3 sequence: CASKPGTGEYYGYTF. The CDR3 coding sequence is TGTGCCAGCAAGCCCGGGACTGGAGAATACTATGGCTACACCTTC. Full variable domain (rest looked up from reference TRBV7-9 and TRBJ1-2): DTGVSQNPRHKITKRGQNVTFRCDPISEHNRLYWYRQTLGQGPEFLTYFQNEAQLEKSRLLSDRFSAERPKGSFSTLEIQRTEQGDSAMYLCASKPGTGEYYGYTFGSGTRLTVV.

The chain combines TRBV7-6 with TRBJ2-3; 8 positions agree with TRBD2. Trimming took 4 bases from V and 0 from J; bases not matched to a gene: 6. Germline values: CDR1 SGHVS, CDR2 FNYEAQ. This CDR3 has 16 amino acids. CDR3 DNA: TGTGCCAGCAGCTCCCGTAGCGGGGCGAGCACAGATACGCAGTATTTT. Residues: CASSSRSGASTDTQYF.

The J gene is TRBJ1-1, the V gene TRBV6-1; D may be TRBD1 (5 bases). Germline-derived CDR1 and CDR2 are MNHNS and SASEGT. The CDR3 runs to 15 residues. Trimming took 6 bases from V and 1 from J, leaving 15 bases between them. The CDR3 region has the DNA TGTGCCAGCAGAGGTTCTGGGGCGCGGAACACTGAAGCTTTCTTT. Protein sequence: CASRGSGARNTEAFF.

V and J are TRBV9 and TRBJ2-2, with D perhaps being TRBD1 or TRBD2 (5 bases each). Germline V CDR1 and CDR2: SGDLS, YYNGEE. The CDR3 sequence is 15 residues long. V lost 4 bases to trimming and J lost 4 bases, with 14 bases between them. The CDR3 spells CASSPTGGVTGELFF. The CDR3 nucleotides read TGTGCCAGCAGCCCTACTGGGGGTGTCACCGGGGAGCTGTTTTTT. Looking up the rest from reference TRBV9 and TRBJ2-2 gives the full variable domain: DSGVTQTPKHLITATGQRVTLRCSPRSGDLSVYWYQQSLDQGLQFLIQYYNGEERAKGNILERFSAQQFPDLHSELNLSSLELGDSALYFCASSPTGGVTGELFFGEGSRLTVL.

The chain links TRBV2 to TRBJ1-1; a possible D gene is TRBD1 (5 bases). V was pared by 5 bases and J by 4 bases, with 11 bases between. This CDR3 region has 13 residues. In germline, CDR1 is SNHLY, CDR2 FYNNEI. CDR3 nucleotide sequence: TGTGCCAGCAGTCGGGGGGGGTTCACTGAAGCTTTCTTT. Amino acid sequence: CASSRGGFTEAFF.

This rearrangement joins TRBV6-1 to TRBJ2-2; TRBD1 aligns across 7 bases. The junction had 7 bases not matched to a gene; V was cut back by 5 bases and J by 7 bases. The germline CDR1 and CDR2 sequences are MNHNS and SASEGT. The CDR3 length is 14 residues. This CDR3 reads CASSHTGASGELFF. The CDR3 DNA follows: TGTGCCAGCAGTCACACAGGGGCAAGCGGGGAGCTGTTTTTT.

This clone was picked up one time. The rearrangement joins TRBV6-4 to TRBJ2-1; D not resolved. This CDR3 comprises 13 residues. The V gene lost 5 bases and the J gene lost 9 bases, with 14 bases spanning the gap. Germline V gene data show CDR1 as MRHNA and CDR2 as SNTAGT. The CDR3 nucleotides are TGTGCCAGCAGTTCTGGGCTGCGCGGTGAGCAGTTCTTC. It encodes CASSSGLRGEQFF.

The V and J genes are TRBV4-1 and TRBJ2-3, with D hard to call. The CDR3 runs 13 residues. Germline lookup yields CDR1 MGHRA and CDR2 YSYEKL. The V end was cut by 5 bases, the J end by 2 bases, with 8 bases between. The CDR3 DNA reads TGCGCCAGCAGCGCTGACAACACAGATACGCAGTATTTT. Its protein product is CASSADNTDTQYF.